What follows are 8 T cell receptor beta chains derived from one specimen sequenced in a study of CD8+ T cells in alopecia areata (dated by TCRdb to between 2018 and 2020). Library preparation was by the immunoSEQ multiplex PCR assay. RNA was extracted from all samples and reverse transcribed into cDNA, which served as template for TCR sequencing. TCRdb re-hosts the immuneACCESS table, in-frame sequences only. Its copies lack some clones; in the studies checked, an unresolved V gene accounts for under half of them, and the cause for the rest is not known. Across this sample there are about 150,000 clones, with around half seen only once. The ten largest clones add up to 19% of the sample. Explained via the paper, the time point label denotes: baseline before oral tofacitinib. The sample consisted of CD8+ T cells sorted from blood, taken at week 0. Receptors were obtained from a human donor with alopecia areata.

The chain links TRBV30 to TRBJ2-7, with D perhaps TRBD1 (6 bases). Germline V gene data show CDR1 as GTSNPN and CDR2 as SVGIG (reference sequence). The CDR3 totals 13 residues. Trimming removed 0 bases at V and 5 bases at J, with 11 bases between. CDR3 DNA: TGTGCCTGGAGTGTAAGGGGGAAAGACGAGCAGTACTTC. It codes for CAWSVRGKDEQYF.

This clone showed up just a few times. The chain employs TRBV29-1 and TRBJ1-4; 7 bases are shared with TRBD1. This CDR3 is built from 14 residues. The germline gives CDR1 SQVTM, CDR2 ANQGSEA. V shed 6 bases, J shed 0 bases, and the junction held 4 bases outside the gene matches. The CDR3 DNA sequence: TGCAGCGTGACAGGGTCTTCAACTAATGAAAAACTGTTTTTT. Translation: CSVTGSSTNEKLFF.

This clone appeared a few times. V usage is TRBV29-1 and J usage is TRBJ2-1; D not certain. The CDR3 loop spans 13 amino acids. With 4 bases removed from V and 5 bases from J, the gap between germline ends came to 12 bases. Germline V gene data show CDR1 as SQVTM and CDR2 as ANQGSEA. The CDR3 DNA is TGCAGCGTTGGACCGACGGAGCACAATGAGCAGTTCTTC. Its translation: CSVGPTEHNEQFF.

This clone was seen many times. The chain combines TRBV19 with TRBJ2-6; TRBD1 is a possible D gene (5 bases). The CDR3 is made up of 15 amino acids. CDR1 is LNHDA and CDR2 is SQIVND in the germline V gene (reference sequence). V was clipped by 6 bases and J by 8 bases, with 17 bases between them. CDR3 amino acids: CASREVGDATNVLTF. The CDR3 nucleotides read TGTGCCAGTAGGGAAGTAGGGGATGCGACCAACGTCCTGACTTTC. Supplemented by reference TRBV19 and TRBJ2-6, the full variable domain reads DGGITQSPKYLFRKEGQNVTLSCEQNLNHDAMYWYRQDPGQGLRLIYYSQIVNDFQKGDIAEGYSVSREKKESFPLTVTSAQKNPTAFYLCASREVGDATNVLTFGAGSRLTVL.

This chain uses TRBV5-1 with TRBJ2-3; D is uncertain. The CDR3 spans 14 residues. Germline V lookup: CDR1 SGHRS, CDR2 YFSETQ. V was pared by 0 bases and J by 5 bases, with 10 bases between. The CDR3 sequence: CASSLEELRDTQYF. CDR3 nucleotides: TGCGCCAGCAGCTTGGAAGAACTAAGAGATACGCAGTATTTT. The full variable domain, its missing parts supplied by reference TRBV5-1 and TRBJ2-3, is KAGVTQTPRYLIKTRGQQVTLSCSPISGHRSVSWYQQTPGQGLQFLFEYFSETQRNKGNFPGRFSGRQFSNSRSEMNVSTLELGDSALYLCASSLEELRDTQYFGPGTRLTVL.

This clone came up once. V and J are TRBV15 and TRBJ1-4; no clear D. This CDR3 comprises 13 residues. Trimming cost V 3 bases and J 8 bases, with 10 bases left between them. Germline V gives CDR1 LNHNV, CDR2 YYDKDF (reference sequence). The DNA of the CDR3 is TGTGCCACCAGCAGTTACGTAAGAGAAAAACTGTTTTTT. This codes for CATSSYVREKLFF.

The chain carries TRBV7-8 and TRBJ2-1; D is uncertain. Germline V gene sequence: CDR1 SGHVS, CDR2 FQNEAQ. The length of the CDR3 is 15 residues. V shed 1 base and J shed 3 bases, with 10 bases lying between them. In nucleotides, the CDR3 is TGTGCCAGCAGCTTAGAACGGTGGGACTACAATGAGCAGTTCTTC. Translating it yields CASSLERWDYNEQFF.

This clone showed up just a few times. The chain is built from TRBV2 and TRBJ1-2, with a tentative D call TRBD1 (5 bases). CDR1 SNHLY and CDR2 FYNNEI come from the germline V gene. V was pared by 6 bases and J by 8 bases, with 19 bases between. This CDR3 has 14 residues. The CDR3 DNA sequence: TGTGCCAGCAGAGGCCCCGGGACTGGGCGAGGCTACACCTTC. Its translation is CASRGPGTGRGYTF.